The present T cell receptor (beta chain) was sequenced within a study of control samples from healthy donors and cancer patients. This table comes from immunoSEQ multiplex PCR, and its TCRdb copy is limited to in-frame clones, with some not included. The profile shows roughly 83,000 clones, 82% of them singletons. This CDR3 is 15 amino acids long. Germline loops: CDR1 MNHEY, CDR2 SVGEGT. V was pared by 2 bases and J by 4 bases, with 14 bases between. Sequencing was performed on blood. This receptor was obtained from a woman aged 55-69 years in good health. The gene calls are TRBV6-2 or TRBV6-3 and TRBJ2-5, with D uncertain. The CDR3 DNA reads TGTGCCAGCAGTTACGGTGGCGTTGGACGAGAGACCCAGTACTTC. Amino acid sequence: CASSYGGVGRETQYF.